This T cell receptor (beta chain) was retrieved from a study of blood T cells in healthy people across ages. As for the study in general: Per two T cells, about one barcoded beta molecule was captured through template switching.

Notes on this clonotype: Its antigen is not known.

It was with a sample-barcoded 5' primer and a J-beta primer mix that a second PCR of roughly 6 to 11 cycles was run. Each cDNA was tagged by a template-switch adaptor containing 12 random nucleotides. TCRdb itself ran the 5' RACE reads through MiXCR, one entry per CDR3 protein. The profile shows 1.5 million to 2 million distinct CDR3 sequences, 25% to 30% of them singletons. The study, taken as a whole, reports: Age showed a roughly linear inverse relationship with TCR beta diversity per million T cells. Not knowing donor CMV status may have confounded expanded clonotype changes.

This TCR derives from a woman aged 30 to 39 in good health. The sample consisted of blood.

The CDR3 coding sequence is TGTGCCAGCAGTCCCAAGGAGCGGGAGGGCGTGCAGTTCTTC. Translation: CASSPKEREGVQFF. J is TRBJ2-1 and V is TRBV2; TRBD2 aligns across 10 bases. The CDR3 loop spans 14 amino acids. Germline values: CDR1 SNHLY, CDR2 FYNNEI. Trimming removed 5 bases from V and 12 bases from J; junction bases left unmatched: 10. Full variable domain (rest looked up from reference TRBV2 and TRBJ2-1): EPEVTQTPSHQVTQMGQEVILRCVPISNHLYFYWYRQILGQKVEFLVSFYNNEISEKSEIFDDQFSVERPDGSNFTLKIRSTKLEDSAMYFCASSPKEREGVQFFGPGTRLTVL.